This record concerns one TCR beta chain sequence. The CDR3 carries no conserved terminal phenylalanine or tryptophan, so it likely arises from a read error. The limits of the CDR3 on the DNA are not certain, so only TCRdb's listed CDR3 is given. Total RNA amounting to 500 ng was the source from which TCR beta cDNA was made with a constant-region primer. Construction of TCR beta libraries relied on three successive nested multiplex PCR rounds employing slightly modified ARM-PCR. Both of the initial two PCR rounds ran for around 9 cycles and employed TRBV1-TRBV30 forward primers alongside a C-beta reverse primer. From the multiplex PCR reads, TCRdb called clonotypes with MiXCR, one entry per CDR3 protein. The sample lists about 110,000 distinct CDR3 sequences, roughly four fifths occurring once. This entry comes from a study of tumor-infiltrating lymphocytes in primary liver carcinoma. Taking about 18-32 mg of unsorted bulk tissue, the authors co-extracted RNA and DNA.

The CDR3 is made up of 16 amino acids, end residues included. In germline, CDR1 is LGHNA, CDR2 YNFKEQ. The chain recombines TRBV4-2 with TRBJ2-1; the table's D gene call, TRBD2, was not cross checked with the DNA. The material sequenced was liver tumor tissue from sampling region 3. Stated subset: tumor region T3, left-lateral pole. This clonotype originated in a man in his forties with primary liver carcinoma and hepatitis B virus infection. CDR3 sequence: CASSQLSGLSYNELFL.